Sequencing of this T cell receptor (beta chain) was carried out in a study of response to subunit inactivated influenza vaccine. In TCRdb, the RT-PCR reads were re-called with MiXCR into one record per CDR3 protein. This sample has under 850,000 distinct CDR3 sequences; about 18% occur once, and the top ten carry under 13%. Between the trimmed V and J ends, which lost 5 bases and 1 base, there was a span of 12 bases. The CDR3 is made up of 14 amino acids. Germline-derived CDR1 and CDR2 are SGHTA and FQGNSA. This receptor was taken from a man between 45 and 60 years old who received an inactivated influenza vaccine. Source: PBMCs from blood, taken 4 to 6 days after vaccination. V is TRBV7-2 and J is TRBJ2-7; D is possibly TRBD1 or TRBD2 (5 bases each). The CDR3 region has the DNA TGTGCCAGCAGCAAATCGGGGCCTTCCTACGAGCAGTACTTC. Its protein is CASSKSGPSYEQYF. The whole variable domain, remainder taken from reference TRBV7-2 and TRBJ2-7, is GAGVSQSPSNKVTEKGKDVELRCDPISGHTALYWYRQSLGQGLEFLIYFQGNSAPDKSGLPSDRFSAERTGGSVSTLTIQRTQQEDSAVYLCASSKSGPSYEQYFGPGTRLTVT.